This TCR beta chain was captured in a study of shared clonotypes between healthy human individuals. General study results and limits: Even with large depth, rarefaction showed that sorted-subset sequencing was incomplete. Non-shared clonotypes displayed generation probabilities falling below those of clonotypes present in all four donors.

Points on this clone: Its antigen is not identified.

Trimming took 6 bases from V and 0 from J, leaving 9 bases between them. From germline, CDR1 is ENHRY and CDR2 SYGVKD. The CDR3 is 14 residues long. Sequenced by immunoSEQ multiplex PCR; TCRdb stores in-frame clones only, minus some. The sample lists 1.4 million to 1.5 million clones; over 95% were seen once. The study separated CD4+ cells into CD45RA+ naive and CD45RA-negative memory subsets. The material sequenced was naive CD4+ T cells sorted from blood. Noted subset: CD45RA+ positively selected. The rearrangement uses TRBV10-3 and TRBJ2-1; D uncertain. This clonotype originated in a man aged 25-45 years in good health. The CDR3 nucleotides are TGTGCCATCAGCAGCGATAGCTCCTACAATGAGCAGTTCTTC. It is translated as CAISSDSSYNEQFF.